A selection of T cell receptor beta chains follows, all from one sample in a study of cytomegalovirus exposure and HLA in healthy donors. TCRdb's copy holds only in-frame clones and misses some; the assay was immunoSEQ multiplex PCR. The table has roughly 180,000 clones, 77% seen once. Sequenced sample: PBMCs. These receptors originate from a man younger than 35 in good health and CMV-seronegative. The CDR3 runs from the conserved cysteine through the conserved F or W. Fields, in order: CDR3 protein, CDR3 DNA, clone size, D gene, J gene, V gene. A D gene is named only where the DNA matches it firmly. Clone size is shown for a subset of rows, as once, few, many or a class of expanded clone.

CDR3aa: CASSQEVGDYTNYGYTF
CDR3nt: TGTGCCAGCAGCCAAGAGGTAGGGGACTATACTAACTATGGCTACACCTTC
abundance: .
d_gene: .
j_gene: TRBJ1-2
v_gene: TRBV4-2

CDR3aa: CASSLSQGVQPQHF
CDR3nt: TGTGCCAGCAGCTTATCACAGGGGGTCCAGCCCCAGCATTTT
abundance: few
d_gene: TRBD1
j_gene: TRBJ1-5
v_gene: TRBV7-2

CDR3aa: CASSPDSYNEQFF
CDR3nt: TGTGCCAGCAGCCCAGACAGCTACAATGAGCAGTTCTTC
abundance: .
d_gene: .
j_gene: TRBJ2-1
v_gene: TRBV6-5

CDR3aa: CASSPGGSGNEKLFF
CDR3nt: TGTGCCAGCAGCCCGGGGGGTTCGGGTAATGAAAAACTGTTTTTT
abundance: .
d_gene: .
j_gene: TRBJ1-4
v_gene: TRBV27

CDR3aa: CASSTLGEGNQPQHF
CDR3nt: TGTGCCAGTTCGACCCTGGGAGAGGGCAATCAGCCCCAGCATTTT
abundance: .
d_gene: .
j_gene: TRBJ1-5
v_gene: TRBV19

CDR3aa: CASIGRGKAQYF
CDR3nt: TGTGCCAGCATTGGCAGGGGAAAGGCCCAGTACTTC
abundance: .
d_gene: .
j_gene: TRBJ2-5
v_gene: TRBV6-5

CDR3aa: CASSSTGIYEQYF
CDR3nt: TGTGCCAGCAGCTCTACAGGGATCTACGAGCAGTACTTC
abundance: .
d_gene: .
j_gene: TRBJ2-7
v_gene: TRBV11-2

CDR3aa: CSASAAREAFF
CDR3nt: TGCAGTGCTAGTGCGGCGCGGGAGGCTTTCTTT
abundance: .
d_gene: .
j_gene: TRBJ1-1
v_gene: TRBV20-1

CDR3aa: CASSRGQYNSPLHF
CDR3nt: TGTGCCAGCAGCCGCGGACAGTATAATTCACCCCTCCACTTT
abundance: once
d_gene: .
j_gene: TRBJ1-6
v_gene: TRBV7-8

CDR3aa: CASSFGAREAFF
CDR3nt: TGTGCCAGCAGTTTTGGAGCAAGAGAAGCTTTCTTT
abundance: .
d_gene: .
j_gene: TRBJ1-1
v_gene: TRBV28

CDR3aa: CASSQELQGRGPSETQYF
CDR3nt: TGTGCCAGCAGCCAAGAATTGCAGGGAAGGGGTCCAAGCGAGACCCAGTACTTC
abundance: .
d_gene: .
j_gene: TRBJ2-5
v_gene: TRBV4-2

CDR3aa: CSIRQGGGTEAFF
CDR3nt: TGCAGCATTCGACAGGGAGGAGGCACTGAAGCTTTCTTT
abundance: .
d_gene: TRBD1
j_gene: TRBJ1-1
v_gene: TRBV29-1

CDR3aa: CASTSRLGAYTDTQYF
CDR3nt: TGTGCCAGCACCTCTAGGTTAGGGGCATACACAGATACGCAGTATTTT
abundance: once
d_gene: .
j_gene: TRBJ2-3
v_gene: TRBV13

CDR3aa: CASSLNSPRTDTQYF
CDR3nt: TGTGCCAGCAGTTTAAACAGCCCGCGCACAGATACGCAGTATTTT
abundance: .
d_gene: .
j_gene: TRBJ2-3
v_gene: TRBV27

CDR3aa: CASSLGPGHRYGYTF
CDR3nt: TGTGCCAGCAGCTTAGGGCCGGGACACCGCTATGGCTACACCTTC
abundance: .
d_gene: .
j_gene: TRBJ1-2
v_gene: TRBV7-9

CDR3aa: CAARLLAYEQYF
CDR3nt: TGTGCTGCGCGACTCCTAGCGTACGAGCAGTACTTC
abundance: once
d_gene: .
j_gene: TRBJ2-7
v_gene: TRBV9

CDR3aa: CASSILGGGGEDTQYF
CDR3nt: TGTGCCAGCAGTATCCTAGGGGGGGGAGGGGAGGATACGCAGTATTTT
abundance: .
d_gene: .
j_gene: TRBJ2-3
v_gene: TRBV5-6

CDR3aa: CASSKEGLALKETQYF
CDR3nt: TGTGCCAGCAGCAAAGAGGGACTAGCGTTAAAAGAGACCCAGTACTTC
abundance: .
d_gene: TRBD2
j_gene: TRBJ2-5
v_gene: TRBV7-2

CDR3aa: CALGGVNTGELFF
CDR3nt: TGTGCCCTCGGGGGAGTTAACACCGGGGAGCTGTTTTTT
abundance: .
d_gene: .
j_gene: TRBJ2-2
v_gene: TRBV10-3

CDR3aa: CASSPGQTTDTQYF
CDR3nt: TGTGCCAGCAGCCCCGGACAGACCACAGATACGCAGTATTTT
abundance: .
d_gene: .
j_gene: TRBJ2-3
v_gene: TRBV11-3

CDR3aa: CASSRPHRGGDYNEQFF
CDR3nt: TGTGCCAGCAGCCGCCCCCACAGGGGGGGGGACTACAATGAGCAGTTCTTC
abundance: .
d_gene: .
j_gene: TRBJ2-1
v_gene: TRBV7-2

CDR3aa: CASSLVVNTEAFF
CDR3nt: TGCGCCAGCAGCTTGGTAGTGAACACTGAAGCTTTCTTT
abundance: few
d_gene: .
j_gene: TRBJ1-1
v_gene: TRBV5-1

CDR3aa: CATSGGGGTEAFF
CDR3nt: TGTGCCACCAGCGGGGGCGGGGGCACTGAAGCTTTCTTT
abundance: .
d_gene: .
j_gene: TRBJ1-1
v_gene: TRBV15

CDR3aa: CASSFPDRLNTEAFF
CDR3nt: TGTGCCAGCAGTTTTCCTGACAGACTGAACACTGAAGCTTTCTTT
abundance: .
d_gene: .
j_gene: TRBJ1-1
v_gene: TRBV5-6